The rows below give T cell receptor beta chains drawn from one sample of a study of CD8+ T cells in alopecia areata. TCRdb's copy holds only in-frame clones and misses some; the assay was immunoSEQ multiplex PCR. The table lists 150,000 to 200,000 clones, about 48% of them singletons. The source material was CD8+ T cells sorted from blood, sampled at week 24, from a patient treated with tofacitinib. These TCRs come from a human donor with alopecia areata. Each CDR3 is given with its conserved first and last residue. A D gene is named only where the DNA matches it firmly. Only part of the rows carry a size: once, few, many, or a class if the clone is expanded.

>TRBV30|13|.|TRBJ2-3|.
CAWSVLGADTQYF
TGTGCCTGGAGTGTACTTGGAGCAGATACGCAGTATTTT
>TRBV27|13|.|TRBJ2-5|.
CASSLDPGKTQYF
TGTGCCAGCAGTCTGGACCCGGGGAAGACCCAGTACTTC
>TRBV2|15|.|TRBJ2-1|.
CASSVAAPAYNEQFF
TGTGCCAGCAGTGTAGCCGCGCCGGCATACAATGAGCAGTTCTTC
>TRBV29-1|14|.|TRBJ2-3|.
CSVVMGRSTDTQYF
TGCAGCGTTGTGATGGGCCGCAGCACAGATACGCAGTATTTT
>TRBV5-6|12|.|TRBJ1-1|TRBD1
CASSFQGAEAFF
TGTGCCAGCAGCTTCCAGGGGGCTGAAGCTTTCTTT
>TRBV6-6|13|.|TRBJ1-1|.
CASRPAENTEAFF
TGTGCCAGCAGACCAGCTGAGAACACTGAAGCTTTCTTT
>TRBV19|15|.|TRBJ2-7|TRBD1
CASSQPNRGTYEQYF
TGTGCCAGTAGCCAACCGAACAGGGGAACCTACGAGCAGTACTTC
>TRBV4-3|16|.|TRBJ2-2|.
CASSQTYRVFTGELFF
TGCGCCAGCAGCCAAACCTACAGGGTCTTCACCGGGGAGCTGTTTTTT
>TRBV5-1|15|.|TRBJ2-7|TRBD1
CASSFGTGGLDEQYF
TGCGCCAGCAGCTTCGGGACAGGGGGATTGGACGAGCAGTACTTC
>TRBV30|11|.|TRBJ1-2|.
CAGTANYGYTF
TGTGCTGGGACGGCTAACTATGGCTACACCTTC
>TRBV19|14|.|TRBJ2-7|.
CASSLRDRSYEQYF
TGTGCCAGTAGTCTCCGGGACCGTTCCTACGAGCAGTACTTC
>TRBV9|14|.|TRBJ2-3|.
CASSAGRTTDTQYF
TGTGCCAGCAGCGCTGGTCGGACAACAGATACGCAGTATTTT
>TRBV6-5|13|once|TRBJ2-3|.
CASRSDWADTQYF
TGTGCCAGCAGAAGCGACTGGGCGGATACGCAGTATTTT
>TRBV30|15|once|TRBJ1-6|TRBD1
CAWAGTGITDSPLHF
TGTGCCTGGGCCGGGACAGGGATTACGGATTCACCCCTCCACTTT
>TRBV6-5|14|.|TRBJ2-3|TRBD2
CASWASGGSDTQYF
TGTGCCAGCTGGGCTAGCGGGGGGTCAGATACGCAGTATTTT
>TRBV4-3|14|.|TRBJ1-2|TRBD1
CASSQTGANYGYTF
TGCGCCAGCAGCCAGACAGGGGCCAACTATGGCTACACCTTC
>TRBV27|14|.|TRBJ2-7|.
CASSSGFLVYEQYF
TGTGCCAGCAGTTCTGGGTTTCTGGTGTACGAGCAGTACTTC
>TRBV9|15|.|TRBJ1-6|.
CASSVGGGSNSPLHF
TGTGCCAGCAGCGTAGGCGGAGGTAGTAATTCACCCCTCCACTTT
>TRBV23-1|15|.|TRBJ1-5|.
CASITQGSGNQPQHF
TGCGCCAGCATAACCCAGGGGAGTGGGAATCAGCCCCAGCATTTT
>TRBV10-2|17|.|TRBJ2-4|TRBD2
CASSESGGLLAKNIQYF
TGCGCCAGCAGTGAATCGGGGGGGCTCCTAGCCAAAAACATTCAGTACTTC
>TRBV11-2|12|.|TRBJ2-3|.
CASSLGSVEQYF
TGTGCCAGCAGCTTAGGATCGGTGGAGCAGTATTTT
>TRBV4-1|17|.|TRBJ2-3|.
CASSQSPRGLSTDTQYF
TGCGCCAGCAGCCAATCTCCCAGGGGCCTCAGCACAGATACGCAGTATTTT
>TRBV13|12|.|TRBJ2-7|TRBD2
CASSLTSTEQYF
TGTGCCAGCAGCTTGACTAGCACTGAGCAGTACTTC
>TRBV29-1|11|.|TRBJ1-2|TRBD1
CSAAGGYGYTF
TGCAGCGCCGCAGGGGGCTATGGCTACACCTTC
>TRBV4-1|14|.|TRBJ1-2|TRBD1
CASSGGQGLGGYTF
TGCGCCAGCAGCGGCGGACAGGGCCTGGGTGGCTACACCTTC
>TRBV19|12|few|TRBJ2-1|.
CASSIGGNEQFF
TGTGCCAGTAGTATCGGTGGGAATGAGCAGTTCTTC
>TRBV25-1|11|.|TRBJ2-1|.
CASDRNNEQFF
TGTGCCAGCGACAGAAACAATGAGCAGTTCTTC
>TRBV7-2|14|.|TRBJ2-7|.
CASSLVAGPSEQYF
TGTGCCAGCAGCTTAGTAGCTGGTCCTTCCGAGCAGTACTTC
>TRBV9|17|.|TRBJ2-6|TRBD1
CASSETGGSSGANVLTF
TGTGCCAGCAGTGAGACAGGGGGAAGCTCTGGGGCCAACGTCCTGACTTTC
>TRBV6-5|15|.|TRBJ1-5|TRBD1
CASSPGQVSNQPQHF
TGTGCCAGCAGCCCCGGACAGGTTAGCAATCAGCCCCAGCATTTT
>TRBV27|16|.|TRBJ1-5|TRBD1
CASSPSTGERNQPQHF
TGTGCCAGCAGTCCCTCGACAGGGGAAAGAAATCAGCCCCAGCATTTT
>TRBV7-2|14|once|TRBJ2-2|.
CASSFAGNTGELFF
TGTGCCAGCAGCTTTGCAGGGAACACCGGGGAGCTGTTTTTT
>TRBV29-1|12|few|TRBJ2-7|.
CSVVGDRDEQYF
TGCAGCGTTGTGGGGGATCGGGATGAGCAGTACTTC
>TRBV27|14|.|TRBJ1-2|TRBD1
CASSTRQGGYGYTF
TGTGCCAGCAGTACTCGACAGGGCGGCTATGGCTACACCTTC
>TRBV29-1|11|.|TRBJ2-7|.
CSVELGGEQYF
TGCAGCGTTGAACTGGGGGGCGAGCAGTACTTC
>TRBV9|16|.|TRBJ2-3|TRBD2
CASSVGSSGGADTQYF
TGTGCCAGCAGCGTAGGATCTAGCGGTGGCGCAGATACGCAGTATTTT
>TRBV7-7|12|.|TRBJ1-2|.
CASSLAGDDYTF
TGTGCCAGCAGCTTAGCGGGGGATGACTACACCTTC
>TRBV7-2|16|.|TRBJ1-4|.
CASSSGNRVRGEKLFF
TGTGCCAGCAGCTCGGGCAACAGGGTTAGAGGGGAAAAACTGTTTTTT
>TRBV5-1|15|few|TRBJ2-1|TRBD1
CASSTGGQGANEQFF
TGCGCCAGCAGCACGGGCGGACAGGGGGCGAATGAGCAGTTCTTC
>TRBV30|12|.|TRBJ2-1|.
CAWGYSYNEQFF
TGTGCCTGGGGGTACTCCTACAATGAGCAGTTCTTC
>TRBV15|16|few|TRBJ1-2|TRBD1
CATSQGGEGFGYGYTF
TGTGCCACCAGCCAGGGGGGGGAAGGGTTCGGCTATGGCTACACCTTC
>TRBV4-3|15|.|TRBJ1-2|TRBD1
CASSQDLGQNYGYTF
TGCGCCAGCAGCCAAGATCTGGGACAGAACTATGGCTACACCTTC